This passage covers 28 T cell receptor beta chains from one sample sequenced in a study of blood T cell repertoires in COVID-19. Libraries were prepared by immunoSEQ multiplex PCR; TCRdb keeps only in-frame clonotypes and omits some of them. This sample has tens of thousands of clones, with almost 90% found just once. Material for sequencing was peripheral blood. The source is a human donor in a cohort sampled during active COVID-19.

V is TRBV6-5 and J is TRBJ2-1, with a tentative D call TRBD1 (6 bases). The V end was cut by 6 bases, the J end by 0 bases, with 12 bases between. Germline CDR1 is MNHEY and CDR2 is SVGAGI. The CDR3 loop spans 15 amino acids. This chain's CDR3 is CASRGGLNSYNEQFF. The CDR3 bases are TGTGCCAGCAGAGGGGGTTTAAACTCCTACAATGAGCAGTTCTTC.

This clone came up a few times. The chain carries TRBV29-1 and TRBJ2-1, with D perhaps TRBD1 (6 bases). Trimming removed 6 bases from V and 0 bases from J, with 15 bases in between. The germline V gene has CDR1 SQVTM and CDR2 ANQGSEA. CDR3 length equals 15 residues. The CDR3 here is CSVPPGESSYNEQFF. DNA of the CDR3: TGCAGCGTCCCCCCAGGGGAGAGCTCCTACAATGAGCAGTTCTTC.

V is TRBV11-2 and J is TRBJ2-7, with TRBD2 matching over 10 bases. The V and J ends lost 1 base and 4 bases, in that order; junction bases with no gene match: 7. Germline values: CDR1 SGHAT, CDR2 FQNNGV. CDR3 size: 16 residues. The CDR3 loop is CASSLGASGSRYEQYF. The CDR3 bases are TGTGCCAGCAGCTTAGGGGCTAGCGGGAGCCGGTACGAGCAGTACTTC.

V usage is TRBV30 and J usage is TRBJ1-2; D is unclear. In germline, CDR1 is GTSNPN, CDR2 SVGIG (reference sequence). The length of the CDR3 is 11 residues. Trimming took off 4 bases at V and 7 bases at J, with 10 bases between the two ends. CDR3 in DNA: TGTGCCTGGACCCTAGGCGGTGGCTACACCTTC. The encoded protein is CAWTLGGGYTF.

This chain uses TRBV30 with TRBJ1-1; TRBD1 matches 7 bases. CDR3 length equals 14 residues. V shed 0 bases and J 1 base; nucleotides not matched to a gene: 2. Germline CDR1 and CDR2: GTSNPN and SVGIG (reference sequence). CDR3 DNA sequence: TGTGCCTGGAGTGTACGACAGGGGAACACTGAAGCTTTCTTT. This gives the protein CAWSVRQGNTEAFF.

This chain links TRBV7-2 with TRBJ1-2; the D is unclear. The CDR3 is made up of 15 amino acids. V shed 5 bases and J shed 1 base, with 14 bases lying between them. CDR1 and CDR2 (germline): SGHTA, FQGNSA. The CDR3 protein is CASSLLAIGNYGYTF. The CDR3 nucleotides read TGTGCCAGCAGCCTCCTAGCAATTGGTAACTATGGCTACACCTTC.

The CDR3 nucleotides are TGTGCCACGGGAACCGGGACAGGTCTTTCCGGTACGCAGTATTTT. The encoded protein is CATGTGTGLSGTQYF. The chain is built from TRBV24-1 and TRBJ2-3; 8 nucleotides line up with TRBD1. CDR1 is KGHDR, CDR2 SFDVKD, per germline. The V and J ends lost 10 bases and 8 bases, in that order; junction bases with no gene match: 16. The CDR3 has 15 residues.

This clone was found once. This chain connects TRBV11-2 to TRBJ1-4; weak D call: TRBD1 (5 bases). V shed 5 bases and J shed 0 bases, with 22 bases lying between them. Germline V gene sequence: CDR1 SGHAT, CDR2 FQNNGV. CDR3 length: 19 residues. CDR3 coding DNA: TGTGCCAGCAGCGCGGGACCAGCCGTTTCTTATTCAACTAATGAAAAACTGTTTTTT. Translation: CASSAGPAVSYSTNEKLFF.

The CDR3 DNA sequence: TGTGCCAGCTCAGCGGACAGGGGAGGCAAGGAGCAGTTCTTC. Protein product: CASSADRGGKEQFF. This chain uses TRBV18 with TRBJ2-1, with 9 bases aligning to TRBD1. The V segment lost 5 bases and the J segment 10 bases; nucleotides outside the gene matches: 9. This CDR3 region has 14 residues. The germline CDR1 and CDR2 sequences are KGHSH and LQKENI.

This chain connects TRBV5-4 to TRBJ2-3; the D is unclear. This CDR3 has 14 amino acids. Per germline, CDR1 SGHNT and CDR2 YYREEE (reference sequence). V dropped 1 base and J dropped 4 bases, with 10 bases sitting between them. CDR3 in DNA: TGTGCCAGCAGCTTGAAAACGTCGGCAGATACGCAGTATTTT. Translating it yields CASSLKTSADTQYF.

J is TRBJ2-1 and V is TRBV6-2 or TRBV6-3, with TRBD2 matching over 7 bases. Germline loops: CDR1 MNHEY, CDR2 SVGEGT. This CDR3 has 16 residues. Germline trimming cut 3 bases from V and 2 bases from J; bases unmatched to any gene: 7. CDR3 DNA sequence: TGTGCCAGCAGTTATATGAGTGGGGGGGCCTACAATGAGCAGTTCTTC. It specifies CASSYMSGGAYNEQFF.

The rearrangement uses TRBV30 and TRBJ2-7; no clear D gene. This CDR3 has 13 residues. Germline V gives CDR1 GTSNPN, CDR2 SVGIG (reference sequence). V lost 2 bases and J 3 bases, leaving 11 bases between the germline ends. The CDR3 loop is CAWSPGDLYEQYF. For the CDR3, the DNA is TGTGCCTGGAGTCCAGGCGACCTCTACGAGCAGTACTTC.

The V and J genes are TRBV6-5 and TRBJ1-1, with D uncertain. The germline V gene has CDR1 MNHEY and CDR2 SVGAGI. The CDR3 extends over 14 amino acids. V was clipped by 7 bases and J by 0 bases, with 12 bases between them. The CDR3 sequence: CASKFRDMNTEAFF. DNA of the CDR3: TGTGCCAGCAAATTCAGAGACATGAACACTGAAGCTTTCTTT.

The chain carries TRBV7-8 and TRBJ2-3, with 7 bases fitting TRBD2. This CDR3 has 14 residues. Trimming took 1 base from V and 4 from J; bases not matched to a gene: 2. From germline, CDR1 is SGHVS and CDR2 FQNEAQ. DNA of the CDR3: TGTGCCAGCAGCTTAGGACGGGAGGCAGATACGCAGTATTTT. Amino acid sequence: CASSLGREADTQYF.

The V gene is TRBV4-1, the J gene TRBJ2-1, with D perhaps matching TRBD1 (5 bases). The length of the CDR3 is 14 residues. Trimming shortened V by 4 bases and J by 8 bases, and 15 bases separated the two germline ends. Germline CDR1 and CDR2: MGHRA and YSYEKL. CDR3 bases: TGCGCCAGCAGCCCCGCGCCTGCAGGGTATGAGCAGTTCTTC. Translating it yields CASSPAPAGYEQFF.

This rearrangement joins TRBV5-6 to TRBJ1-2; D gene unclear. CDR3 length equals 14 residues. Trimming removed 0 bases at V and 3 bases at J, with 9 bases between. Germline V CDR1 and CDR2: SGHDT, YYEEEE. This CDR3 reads CASSLGTEDYGYTF. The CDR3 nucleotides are TGTGCCAGCAGCTTGGGTACAGAAGACTATGGCTACACCTTC.

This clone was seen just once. CDR3 bases: TGTGCCAGCAGCTCCGGACTAAACCTAGCGGGAGAGACTGAGCAGTTCTTC. As protein: CASSSGLNLAGETEQFF. The chain is built from TRBV5-4 and TRBJ2-1, with 10 bases that match TRBD2. The V and J ends lost 3 bases and 9 bases, in that order; junction bases with no gene match: 15. There are 17 residues in the CDR3. Germline CDR1 and CDR2: SGHNT and YYREEE (reference sequence).

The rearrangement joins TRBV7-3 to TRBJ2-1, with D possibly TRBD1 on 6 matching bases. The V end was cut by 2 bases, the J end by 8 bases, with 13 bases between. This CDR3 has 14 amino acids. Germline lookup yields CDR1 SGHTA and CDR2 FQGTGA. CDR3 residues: CASSLLSGADEQFF. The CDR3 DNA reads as TGTGCCAGCAGCTTATTGTCAGGGGCCGATGAGCAGTTCTTC.

The CDR3 here is CASSPQTGAEGNEQFF. CDR3 nucleotide sequence: TGTGCCAGCAGCCCCCAGACAGGGGCCGAGGGGAATGAGCAGTTCTTC. V gene TRBV3-1 (or the pseudogene TRBV3-2) combines with J gene TRBJ2-1; 8 bases fit TRBD1. Trimming took 4 bases from V and 7 from J; bases not matched to a gene: 12. Germline V lookup: CDR1 LGHDT, CDR2 YNNKEL (reference sequence). CDR3 size: 16 residues.

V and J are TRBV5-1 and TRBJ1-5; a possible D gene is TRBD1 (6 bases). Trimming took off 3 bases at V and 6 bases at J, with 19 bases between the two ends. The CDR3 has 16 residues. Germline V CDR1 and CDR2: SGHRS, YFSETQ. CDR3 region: CASSWGTGGQGQPQHF. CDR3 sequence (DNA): TGCGCCAGCAGCTGGGGGACCGGGGGGCAGGGTCAGCCCCAGCATTTT. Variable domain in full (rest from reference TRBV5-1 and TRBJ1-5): KAGVTQTPRYLIKTRGQQVTLSCSPISGHRSVSWYQQTPGQGLQFLFEYFSETQRNKGNFPGRFSGRQFSNSRSEMNVSTLELGDSALYLCASSWGTGGQGQPQHFGDGTRLSIL.

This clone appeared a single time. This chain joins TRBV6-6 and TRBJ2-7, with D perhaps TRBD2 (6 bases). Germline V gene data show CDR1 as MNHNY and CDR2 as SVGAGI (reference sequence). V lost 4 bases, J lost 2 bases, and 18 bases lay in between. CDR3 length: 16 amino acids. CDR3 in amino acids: CASSWPGVSGTYEQYF. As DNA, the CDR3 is TGTGCCAGCAGTTGGCCGGGGGTTAGCGGAACCTACGAGCAGTACTTC.

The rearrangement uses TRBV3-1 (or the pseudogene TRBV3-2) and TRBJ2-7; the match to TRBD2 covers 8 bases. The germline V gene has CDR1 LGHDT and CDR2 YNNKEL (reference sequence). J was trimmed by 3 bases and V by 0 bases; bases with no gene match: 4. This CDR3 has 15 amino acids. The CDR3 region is CASSQELGTSYEQYF. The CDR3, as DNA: TGTGCCAGCAGCCAAGAACTCGGGACTAGCTACGAGCAGTACTTC.

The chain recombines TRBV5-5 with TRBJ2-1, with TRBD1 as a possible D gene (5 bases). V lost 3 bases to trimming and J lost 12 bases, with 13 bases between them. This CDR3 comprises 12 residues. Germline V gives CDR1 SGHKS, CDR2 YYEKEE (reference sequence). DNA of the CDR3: TGTGCCAGCAGCTATGTTCAGGGCGGGCAGTTCTTC. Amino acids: CASSYVQGGQFF.

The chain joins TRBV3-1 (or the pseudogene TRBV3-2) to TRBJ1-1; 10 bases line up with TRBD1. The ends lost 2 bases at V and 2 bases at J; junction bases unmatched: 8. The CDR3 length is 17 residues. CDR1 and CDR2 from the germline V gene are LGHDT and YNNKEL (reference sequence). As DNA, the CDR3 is TGTGCCAGCAGCCAAACCGGGACAGGGGTCGTTAACACTGAAGCTTTCTTT. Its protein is CASSQTGTGVVNTEAFF.

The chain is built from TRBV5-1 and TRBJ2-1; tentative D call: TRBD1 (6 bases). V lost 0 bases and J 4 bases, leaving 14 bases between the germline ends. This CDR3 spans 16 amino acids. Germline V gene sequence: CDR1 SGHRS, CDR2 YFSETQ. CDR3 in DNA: TGCGCCAGCAGCTTGGCCCGGGACATTCTTTACAATGAGCAGTTCTTC. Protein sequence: CASSLARDILYNEQFF. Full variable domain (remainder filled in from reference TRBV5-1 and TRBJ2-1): KAGVTQTPRYLIKTRGQQVTLSCSPISGHRSVSWYQQTPGQGLQFLFEYFSETQRNKGNFPGRFSGRQFSNSRSEMNVSTLELGDSALYLCASSLARDILYNEQFFGPGTRLTVL.

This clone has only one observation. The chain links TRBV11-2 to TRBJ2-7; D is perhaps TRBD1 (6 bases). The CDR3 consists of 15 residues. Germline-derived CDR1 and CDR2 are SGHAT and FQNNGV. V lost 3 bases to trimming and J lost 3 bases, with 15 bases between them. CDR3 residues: CASSFGTGHNYEQYF. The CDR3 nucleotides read TGTGCCAGCAGCTTTGGTACAGGGCACAACTACGAGCAGTACTTC.

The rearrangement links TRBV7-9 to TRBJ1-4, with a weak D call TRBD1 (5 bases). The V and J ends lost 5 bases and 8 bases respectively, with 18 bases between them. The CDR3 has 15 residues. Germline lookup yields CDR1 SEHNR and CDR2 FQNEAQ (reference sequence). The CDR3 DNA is TGTGCCAGCAGCCCCAATAGGGGATTTGACGAAAAACTGTTTTTT. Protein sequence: CASSPNRGFDEKLFF.

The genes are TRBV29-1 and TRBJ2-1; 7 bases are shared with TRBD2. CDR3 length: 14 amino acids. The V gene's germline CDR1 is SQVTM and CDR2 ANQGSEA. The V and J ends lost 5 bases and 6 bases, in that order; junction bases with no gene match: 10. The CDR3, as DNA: TGCAGCGTTACCCCGGGAGGAAGGGCCAATGAGCAGTTCTTC. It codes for CSVTPGGRANEQFF.